These 10 T cell receptor beta chains share one sample of origin, sequenced in a study of shared clonotypes between healthy human individuals. The table came from immunoSEQ multiplex PCR; TCRdb's copy has only in-frame clones and leaves some out. The table shows approximately 940,000 clones, with over 60% occurring only once. Sequencing was done on a sample of memory CD4+ T cells sorted from blood. The subset denotes: CD45RA-negative fraction. These receptor sequences come from a man aged 18 to 30 in good health.

CDR3 in amino acids: CASSLTGSDSYEQYF. The CDR3 nucleotides are TGTGCCAGCAGCTTAACCGGGAGCGACTCCTACGAGCAGTACTTC. This chain connects TRBV7-2 to TRBJ2-7, with a weak D call TRBD2 (6 bases). Germline CDR1 is SGHTA and CDR2 is FQGNSA. V was pared by 2 bases and J by 0 bases, with 11 bases between. CDR3 length: 15 residues.

The CDR3 sequence is CASSYIAGASSYEQYF. As DNA, the CDR3 is TGTGCCAGCTCCTACATAGCGGGGGCCAGCTCCTACGAGCAGTACTTC. The rearrangement links TRBV18 to TRBJ2-7; 9 bases are a match to TRBD2. V lost 6 bases to trimming and J lost 0 bases; unmatched junction nucleotides: 9. The CDR3 spans 16 residues. Germline assignment: CDR1 KGHSH and CDR2 LQKENI.

In this sample, this clone turned up a few times. Other DNA variants within this sample encode the same CDR3. The V and J genes are TRBV18 and TRBJ2-5; no firm D call. Germline lookup yields CDR1 KGHSH and CDR2 LQKENI. Trimming took 1 base from V and 1 from J, leaving 7 bases between them. CDR3 size: 14 residues. The DNA of the CDR3 is TGTGCCAGCTCACCACAGGGAATCCAAGAGACCCAGTACTTC. As protein: CASSPQGIQETQYF.

V gene TRBV5-1 combines with J gene TRBJ2-3; TRBD2 matches at 13 bases. Germline V lookup: CDR1 SGHRS, CDR2 YFSETQ. There are 18 residues in the CDR3. V shed 4 bases, J shed 0 bases, and the junction held 8 bases outside the gene matches. The CDR3 DNA follows: TGCGCCAGCAGCAGCCGGACTAGCGGGGGACTGAGCACAGATACGCAGTATTTT. Its translation: CASSSRTSGGLSTDTQYF.

The chain carries TRBV5-1 and TRBJ2-3, with 8 bases identical to TRBD1. CDR1 is SGHRS, CDR2 YFSETQ, per germline. The CDR3 is 15 residues long. The ends lost 7 bases at V and 0 bases at J; junction bases unmatched: 7. The DNA for the CDR3 is TGCGCCAGCCGCACCGGGACAGGTAGCACAGATACGCAGTATTTT. This encodes CASRTGTGSTDTQYF.

V and J are TRBV7-9 and TRBJ2-2; D may be TRBD1 (5 bases). Trimming removed 6 bases from V and 4 bases from J, with 15 bases in between. The CDR3 totals 15 residues. Germline V gene data show CDR1 as SEHNR and CDR2 as FQNEAQ (reference sequence). The CDR3 here is CASRKGGAGTGELFF. As DNA, the CDR3 is TGTGCCAGCAGAAAGGGTGGGGCCGGCACCGGGGAGCTGTTTTTT. Based on the CDR3 plus reference TRBV7-9 and TRBJ2-2, the full variable domain is DTGVSQNPRHKITKRGQNVTFRCDPISEHNRLYWYRQTLGQGPEFLTYFQNEAQLEKSRLLSDRFSAERPKGSFSTLEIQRTEQGDSAMYLCASRKGGAGTGELFFGEGSRLTVL.

This chain connects TRBV5-6 to TRBJ1-6; TRBD1 agrees at 10 bases. Trimming removed 4 bases from V and 7 bases from J; junction bases left unmatched: 8. The CDR3 is 16 amino acids. In germline, CDR1 is SGHDT, CDR2 YYEEEE. CDR3 DNA sequence: TGTGCCAGCAGCCCACCCGGGACAGGGGCAAATTCACCCCTCCACTTT. Its translation is CASSPPGTGANSPLHF.

The chain recombines TRBV19 with TRBJ1-3; the D is unclear. The CDR3 contains 15 residues. Germline V gene lookup returns CDR1 LNHDA and CDR2 SQIVND (reference sequence). Trimming pared 5 bases from V and 2 bases from J, leaving 13 bases between. The CDR3 sequence is CASSGQKAAGNTIYF. The CDR3 bases are TGTGCCAGTAGTGGGCAAAAAGCCGCTGGAAACACCATATATTTT.

This chain uses TRBV6-1 with TRBJ2-3; D perhaps matches TRBD1 (5 bases). V gave up 5 bases and J gave up 3 bases, with 12 bases separating them. The germline gives CDR1 MNHNS, CDR2 SASEGT. The CDR3 is 14 amino acids. Here the CDR3 DNA reads TGTGCCAGCAGTCGCAGGGCGTGGACAGATACGCAGTATTTT. It is translated as CASSRRAWTDTQYF.

The chain uses TRBV28 and TRBJ1-2, with 9 bases identical to TRBD1. Trimming cost V 6 bases and J 1 base; bases outside gene matches: 6. CDR3 size: 15 residues. The germline CDR1 and CDR2 sequences are MDHEN and SYDVKM. CDR3 sequence (DNA): TGTGCCAGCAGACGACAGGGGGGAGGTAACTATGGCTACACCTTC. Residues: CASRRQGGGNYGYTF.